The T cell receptor (beta chain) described here comes from a study of cytomegalovirus exposure and HLA in healthy donors (dated by TCRdb to about 2017). About the investigation overall: An earlier analysis of several hundred of the donors reported approximately 290 Gb of sequence data and 100 million to 140 million unique TCR beta sequences from roughly 180 million T cells. Alongside the repertoire data, information on donor age, sex, ethnicity and CMV serostatus was compiled. To predict cytomegalovirus infection status, the study brought together high-throughput TCR immunosequencing, statistical association of individual TCRs with disease status, and machine learning. About five DR-DQ haplotypes were treated as single units for association and clustering because of strong linkage in the cohort. The number of donors typed differed by locus, with roughly 620-630 for A, B, C, DRB1 and DQB1, roughly 520 for DQA1, over 600 for DPA1, and some 470 for DPB1. The study used immunosequencing to profile the T cell repertoires of some 600 subjects and linked those repertoires to cytomegalovirus serostatus. The study was designed to test whether signatures of past pathogen exposure could be identified by cataloging public T cell receptors. Along with the approximately 700-subject first cohort, a separate validation cohort of 120 different subjects was used. Rather than drawing on any new phenotypic data, the later analysis identified candidate immune exposures from TCR beta sequences and the way those sequences occurred across donors. An early release covering about 600 HLA-typed donors comprised approximately 290 gigabases of sequencing data and tens of millions of unique TCR sequences. A later analysis re-analyzed previously published TCR beta repertoires from 650 to 800 donors and added high-resolution HLA genotyping to study TCR occurrence patterns. A later genetic analysis used genome-wide SNP genotypes for about 55% of the 666 donors, treating that subset as a discovery cohort. Every repertoire in the discovery cohort had been generated on one and the same sequencing platform. Among the roughly 400 genotyped donors, around 81% belonged to the genetic ancestry cluster associated with self-reported Caucasian donors. To decide whether each TCR beta V gene segment behaved as functional or pseudogenic, an earlier analysis of 587 of the donors relied on high-throughput TCR beta sequencing. HLA typing included class I and class II loci at four-digit resolution. Among about 400 genotyped donors of the cohort, an average of around 250,000 unique TCR beta nucleotide sequences was sequenced per donor, of which about 20% were non-productive.

The CDR3 runs 17 amino acids, cysteine and phenylalanine included. The read is trimmed to its CDR3 DNA, 51 bases read in frame from base 1. Libraries were prepared through the immunoSEQ multiplex PCR assay. For the multiplex PCR, a mixture combining 60 forward primers for TCR Vbeta segments and 13 reverse primers for TCR Jbeta segments was used. The CDR3 region of rearranged TCR beta genes was amplified from genomic DNA with a multiplex PCR assay. The Illumina HiSeq System was used to sequence the amplified TCR beta libraries as 87-base-pair reads. As for the original processing: Across the 700 or so repertoires, a later analysis counted approximately 83 million unique TCR beta chains, about 10 million of which were shared by at least two donors. To remove PCR and sequencing errors, raw reads were error-corrected and collapsed into unique sequences using a nearest-neighbor algorithm that merged closely related sequences. V, D and J gene segments were assigned by aligning CDR3 sequences to IMGT reference sequences. For a sequence to be retained, at least a six-nucleotide match to both a V gene segment and a J gene segment was required. Rearrangements were classified as productive when the CDR3 lacked stop codons and remained in frame with V and J, and all other rearrangements were classified as non-productive. Following IMGT convention, CDR3 was defined as the stretch from the second conserved V-encoded cysteine up to the conserved J-encoded phenylalanine. The earlier analysis of 500 to 650 of the donors excluded any sequence lacking an unambiguous match to a single V gene segment. In an earlier analysis of approximately 590 of the donors, a V segment was called functional when productive rearrangements were above 56.7%, and segregating when the standard deviation between donors exceeded 5%. A statistical classification framework was built for diagnosing cytomegalovirus status from the catalog of TCR beta chain sequences. V and J gene assignment, in a later analysis, came from comparing TCR nucleotide sequences with IMGT/GENE-DB human TR gene sequences. Using the TCRdist pipeline, a later analysis assigned CDR3 sequences along with most-parsimonious VDJ recombination scenarios. In a later analysis, each TCR beta chain was defined by its CDR3 amino acid sequence together with its V-gene family, and reads lacking a unique V-gene family were excluded. A later analysis removed 500 to 600 highly shared, low-generation-probability nucleotide sequences to deal with suspected cross-contamination and a sequencing artifact. A later analysis calculated a clonal expansion index for each public chain from normalized within-repertoire ranks of inferred template counts. In a later analysis, generation probabilities were computed with a VDJ recombination model fitted to out-of-frame rearrangements, and the resulting probabilities were checked against IGoR. In a later analysis, TCR-TCR, TCR-HLA and TCR-CMV co-occurrence was scored with hypergeometric tests, and a repertoire-size bias correction was applied to TCR pairs. A later analysis estimated false discovery rates by permuting HLA or CMV assignments 20 times. In a later analysis, co-occurring TCRs were grouped with DBSCAN, and TCRdist sequence similarity was added when clustering was performed within HLA-allele-positive subsets. For co-occurrence clustering, repertoires with fewer than 30,000 or more than 120,000 public chains were excluded, along with five repertoires with anomalous nucleotide sharing. The table comes from immuneACCESS by way of TCRdb, which keeps in-frame sequences with V and J called. Part of the clones is missing from these tables; in studies checked, under half for an unresolved V gene and the rest for unknown reasons. V, J and clone size are taken as reported in that table, and D and trimming were inferred from the DNA itself. The sample table lists about 130,000 clones, over 65% of them with a count of one. Jointly, the top ten make up approximately 1.5% of the sample.

The cohort comprised some 680 healthy bone marrow donors. All cohort members were sampled while nominally healthy, although unrecorded immune exposures were likely present. The donor was CMV seronegative and belonged to the group of 350 to 400 seronegative cohort members. A peripheral blood sample was collected from each donor, and TCR beta sequencing was performed on peripheral blood mononuclear cells. The Qiagen DNeasy Blood Extraction Kit was used to extract genomic DNA from the blood cell samples. Details on this clone: The antigen this receptor binds is unknown. The sample holds no much larger clone one base away, and base qualities are not on file.

Points the paper makes about the study in general: Because some donors lacked HLA typing at each locus, the association tests relied only on the typed subset. A further reported finding was that TCR beta sequences accurately predicted the HLA-A and HLA-B alleles for most subjects in the first cohort. While some public TCRs were present in many individuals, most TCR sequences turned up only very rarely across donors. Some IMGT-functional V segments, including TRBV6-2 and TRBV6-3, could not be told apart with the 87-base-pair reads, so those segments were excluded. The classifier was reported to diagnose cytomegalovirus status with high specificity and sensitivity in both the original cohort and the validation cohort. Compared with the approximately 720-donor mean, donors in an Asian-associated ancestry cluster had fewer N-insertions in productive TCRs, according to a later genetic analysis. An earlier analysis of around 500 of the donors showed that most TCR beta V segments appeared in productive rearrangements either about 87% or about 30% of the time, which broadly matched IMGT annotations. A group of highly shared sequence variants was considered likely to be a technical artifact of the sequencing pipeline. Specific HLA alleles were associated with 15,000 to 20,000 TCR beta sequences at a false discovery rate of 0.05 in a later analysis. Approximately 16 rarely observed V segments, including chromosome 9 orphons, were excluded from the earlier analysis of approximately 500 of the donors because counts were too low. Sequencing depth was assumed to be roughly uniform across donors in the presence/absence analyses, though that assumption may not hold. A later analysis found that HLA-associated TCR beta chains were more clonally expanded and had lower generation probabilities than equally common non-associated chains. It was suggested by the authors that the approach could potentially be generalized to other disease states and immunological phenotypes. Assigning TCR associations to individual alleles was difficult when HLA alleles, especially DR and DQ, strongly co-occurred. Only TCR beta chains were sequenced in this cohort, and the absence of alpha or paired-chain data limited detectable features. Several of the top co-occurrence clusters appeared to be linked to parvovirus B19, influenza, CMV and Epstein-Barr virus, according to a later analysis. The study gave a list of roughly 150 TCR beta chains associated with cytomegalovirus. In vitro tests confirmed that three of the cytomegalovirus-associated TCR beta chains recognize cytomegalovirus antigens. In a later analysis, most CMV-associated TCR beta chains were found to appear HLA-restricted, with HLA associations seemingly driven largely by CMV exposure. CMV serostatus was the only immune exposure information available for the cohort. According to a later analysis, TCR association rates differed among HLA loci, with DRB1 alleles showing the most associated TCRs and HLA-C alleles showing the fewest. A later genetic analysis associated a missense DCLRE1C variant with V-gene and J-gene trimming of TCR beta chains, and an independent cohort replicated the association. Correlated functional status among segregating V segments might reflect linkage disequilibrium, but an unknown experimental factor could not be ruled out.

The V and J genes are TRBV21-1 and TRBJ1-4; the D call in the table, TRBD1, was not verified against the DNA. TRBV21-1 is designated a pseudogene. The sequence was obtained from a man aged 40-55 years in good health and CMV-seronegative. The specimen was PBMCs. The DNA sequence is TGTGCCAGCAGCAAAGAGGGGACAGGGATGGGGTTTGAAAAACTGTTTTTT. Its translation reads: CASSKEGTGMGFEKLFF.